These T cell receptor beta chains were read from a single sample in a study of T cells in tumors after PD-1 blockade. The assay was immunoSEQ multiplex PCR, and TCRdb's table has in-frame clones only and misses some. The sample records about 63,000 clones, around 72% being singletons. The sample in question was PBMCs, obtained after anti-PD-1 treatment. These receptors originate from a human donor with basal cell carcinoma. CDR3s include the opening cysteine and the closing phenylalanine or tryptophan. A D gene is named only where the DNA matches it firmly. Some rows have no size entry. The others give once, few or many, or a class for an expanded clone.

CDR3 DNA: TGTGCCAGCAGCCCTGGACAAATACAAGAGACCCAGTACTTC; CDR3 protein: CASSPGQIQETQYF; J gene: TRBJ2-5; clone size: few; D gene: .; V gene: TRBV5-8
CDR3 DNA: TGTGCCAGCTCACCACCGTTACAGATGGACACCATATATTTT; CDR3 protein: CASSPPLQMDTIYF; J gene: TRBJ1-3; clone size: .; D gene: .; V gene: TRBV18
CDR3 DNA: TGTGCCAGCAGCTTGGACGGGGGGGCCGGGGAGACCCAGTACTTC; CDR3 protein: CASSLDGGAGETQYF; J gene: TRBJ2-5; clone size: .; D gene: TRBD2; V gene: TRBV5-5
CDR3 DNA: TGTGCCAGCAGCTTAATAGGACGTGCTGCCTATGGCTACACCTTC; CDR3 protein: CASSLIGRAAYGYTF; J gene: TRBJ1-2; clone size: .; D gene: .; V gene: TRBV5-4
CDR3 DNA: TGTGCCAGCAGCCAAGTCGATACATACGAGCAGTACTTC; CDR3 protein: CASSQVDTYEQYF; J gene: TRBJ2-7; clone size: .; D gene: .; V gene: TRBV3-1/TRBV3-2
CDR3 DNA: TGTGCCAGCAGTTCCACAGGGGTTGACTATGGCTACACCTTC; CDR3 protein: CASSSTGVDYGYTF; J gene: TRBJ1-2; clone size: .; D gene: TRBD1; V gene: TRBV7-9
CDR3 DNA: TGTGCCAGCAGCCCGGGACACCATAGCAATCAGCCCCAGCATTTT; CDR3 protein: CASSPGHHSNQPQHF; J gene: TRBJ1-5; clone size: .; D gene: .; V gene: TRBV4-2
CDR3 DNA: TGTGCCAGCAGTTACGACCTGGCGGGACAGAGCTACGAGCAGTACTTC; CDR3 protein: CASSYDLAGQSYEQYF; J gene: TRBJ2-7; clone size: .; D gene: .; V gene: TRBV6-2/TRBV6-3
CDR3 DNA: TGTGCCAGCAAGGGACAGGGGATGGCGCAGCCCCAGCATTTT; CDR3 protein: CASKGQGMAQPQHF; J gene: TRBJ1-5; clone size: few; D gene: TRBD1; V gene: TRBV2
CDR3 DNA: TGTGCCAGCAGCCACAATGGACAGTTTTTCGAGCAGTACTTC; CDR3 protein: CASSHNGQFFEQYF; J gene: TRBJ2-7; clone size: few; D gene: .; V gene: TRBV5-4
CDR3 DNA: TGTGCCAGCAGCTTAGATCGCGGCACTGAAGCTTTCTTT; CDR3 protein: CASSLDRGTEAFF; J gene: TRBJ1-1; clone size: few; D gene: .; V gene: TRBV11-3
CDR3 DNA: TGTGCCACCAGTGATTTTTGGGACAGGGACACAGATACGCAGTATTTT; CDR3 protein: CATSDFWDRDTDTQYF; J gene: TRBJ2-3; clone size: .; D gene: TRBD1; V gene: TRBV24-1
CDR3 DNA: TGTGCCAGCAAATCGGGACAGGGAATTTTGGCTTTCTTT; CDR3 protein: CASKSGQGILAFF; J gene: TRBJ1-1; clone size: .; D gene: TRBD1; V gene: TRBV2
CDR3 DNA: TGTGCCAGCAGCTTAGCTCGGGTCAATGAGCAGTTCTTC; CDR3 protein: CASSLARVNEQFF; J gene: TRBJ2-1; clone size: .; D gene: .; V gene: TRBV11-3
CDR3 DNA: TGTGCCAGCTCACCACCCGGGACAGGCACATATACGCAGTATTTT; CDR3 protein: CASSPPGTGTYTQYF; J gene: TRBJ2-3; clone size: .; D gene: TRBD1; V gene: TRBV18
CDR3 DNA: TGTGCCAGCAGGGGTCAGGGTCTCTGGTACCAAGAGACCCAGTACTTC; CDR3 protein: CASRGQGLWYQETQYF; J gene: TRBJ2-5; clone size: .; D gene: .; V gene: TRBV25-1
CDR3 DNA: TGTGCCAGCAGCTTAAGTGCAGGGAGCTATGGCTACACCTTC; CDR3 protein: CASSLSAGSYGYTF; J gene: TRBJ1-2; clone size: few; D gene: .; V gene: TRBV2
CDR3 DNA: TGTGCCAGCAGTTACCAGGCAGCTAATCAGCCCCAGCATTTT; CDR3 protein: CASSYQAANQPQHF; J gene: TRBJ1-5; clone size: .; D gene: .; V gene: TRBV6-6
CDR3 DNA: TGTGCCATCCGGGACAGGGTTACTTATGGCTACACCTTC; CDR3 protein: CAIRDRVTYGYTF; J gene: TRBJ1-2; clone size: .; D gene: TRBD1; V gene: TRBV6-5
CDR3 DNA: TGTGCCAGCAGTGAATACGGGGGGACAGGCCCTATCAATGAGCAGTTCTTC; CDR3 protein: CASSEYGGTGPINEQFF; J gene: TRBJ2-1; clone size: once; D gene: .; V gene: TRBV6-1
CDR3 DNA: TGCGCCAGCAGCTTGGAAGCGGGGACGGACACCGGGGAGCTGTTTTTT; CDR3 protein: CASSLEAGTDTGELFF; J gene: TRBJ2-2; clone size: .; D gene: TRBD2; V gene: TRBV5-1
CDR3 DNA: TGTGCCAGCAGTCGCGGGGGCCCTCAAGAGACCCAGTACTTC; CDR3 protein: CASSRGGPQETQYF; J gene: TRBJ2-5; clone size: .; D gene: .; V gene: TRBV2
CDR3 DNA: TGTGCCAGCAGTGTCCAGGGGACGAATGAGCAGTACTTC; CDR3 protein: CASSVQGTNEQYF; J gene: TRBJ2-7; clone size: medium-sized; D gene: .; V gene: TRBV25-1
CDR3 DNA: TGTGCCAGCAGCCGCTTTAGCGGGGGGCCCTACAATGAGCAGTTCTTC; CDR3 protein: CASSRFSGGPYNEQFF; J gene: TRBJ2-1; clone size: .; D gene: TRBD2; V gene: TRBV11-3
CDR3 DNA: TGTGCCAGCAGAAAACAGGGGTACGGTCAGCCCCAGCATTTT; CDR3 protein: CASRKQGYGQPQHF; J gene: TRBJ1-5; clone size: .; D gene: TRBD1; V gene: TRBV27
CDR3 DNA: TGTGCCAGTAGTACCCCGAGACAGAGCTCTGGAAACACCATATATTTT; CDR3 protein: CASSTPRQSSGNTIYF; J gene: TRBJ1-3; clone size: .; D gene: .; V gene: TRBV19
CDR3 DNA: TGTGCCAGCAGGTCGACAGGGCCCCCCGCTTTCTTT; CDR3 protein: CASRSTGPPAFF; J gene: TRBJ1-1; clone size: .; D gene: TRBD1; V gene: TRBV6-4
CDR3 DNA: TGTGCCAGCAGCCCCCCGGGCCAGGGAAACACCATATATTTT; CDR3 protein: CASSPPGQGNTIYF; J gene: TRBJ1-3; clone size: .; D gene: .; V gene: TRBV7-9
CDR3 DNA: TGTGCCACCAGTGATGCTGGGGGCTATACGCAGTATTTT; CDR3 protein: CATSDAGGYTQYF; J gene: TRBJ2-3; clone size: .; D gene: .; V gene: TRBV24-1
CDR3 DNA: TGTGCCAGCAGTTACTCCGGGACAGGGTCCTACGAGCAGTACTTC; CDR3 protein: CASSYSGTGSYEQYF; J gene: TRBJ2-7; clone size: .; D gene: TRBD1; V gene: TRBV6-6